The 16 T cell receptor beta chains in this list originate from one sample, sequenced in a study of blood T cell repertoires in COVID-19 (dated by TCRdb to 2020 to 2021). Receptors were amplified or captured by the immunoSEQ multiplex PCR assay. The immuneACCESS repertoire file appears here via TCRdb, limited to in-frame rearrangements. These files lack a portion of the clones; in checked studies, under half of the deficit traces to unresolved V genes, and the cause of the others is not known. Here the sample has a few hundred thousand clones; 86% occur a single time. The biggest ten clones account for over 3% of the sample. Sequencing was done on a sample of PBMCs or T cells enriched from blood (not recorded which). The receptors were sampled from a woman aged 45 to 65 in a cohort exposed to, infected with or recovered from COVID-19 (not recorded which).

The chain has TRBV30 and TRBJ1-4; no clear D gene. V was cut by 0 bases and J by 12 bases, with 8 bases left in between. In germline, CDR1 is GTSNPN, CDR2 SVGIG (reference sequence). CDR3 length equals 11 residues. The CDR3 nucleotides are TGTGCCTGGAGTGTTGGGAGTGAACTGTTTTTT. Translated, it gives CAWSVGSELFF. Combining the CDR3 with reference TRBV30 and TRBJ1-4 gives the whole variable domain SQTIHQWPATLVQPVGSPLSLECTVEGTSNPNLYWYRQAAGRGLQLLFYSVGIGQISSEVPQNLSASRPQDRQFILSSKKLLLSDSGFYLCAWSVGSELFFGSGTQLSVL.

This clone was seen a few times. The genes are TRBV5-4 and TRBJ2-2; D ambiguous. Looked up from germline, CDR1 is SGHNT and CDR2 is YYREEE (reference sequence). With 4 bases removed from V and 5 bases from J, the gap between germline ends came to 6 bases. The CDR3 length is 12 residues. The CDR3 DNA sequence: TGTGCCAGCAGCATAAAAACCGGGGAGCTGTTTTTT. Encoded protein: CASSIKTGELFF.

The rearrangement joins TRBV5-4 to TRBJ2-3, with TRBD1 as a possible D gene (5 bases). The V end was cut by 4 bases, the J end by 4 bases, with 10 bases between. This CDR3 has 13 amino acids. In germline, CDR1 is SGHNT, CDR2 YYREEE (reference sequence). CDR3 residues: CASSHAGPDTQYF. DNA of the CDR3: TGTGCCAGCAGCCATGCAGGGCCAGATACGCAGTATTTT.

This chain connects TRBV30 to TRBJ2-3; 12 bases are a match to TRBD2. CDR3 length equals 14 residues. The ends lost 5 bases at V and 1 base at J; junction bases unmatched: 1. Germline V gene sequence: CDR1 GTSNPN, CDR2 SVGIG (reference sequence). In DNA form, the CDR3 reads TGTGCCTGGTCTAGCGGGGGGGGCACAGATACGCAGTATTTT. Its translation is CAWSSGGGTDTQYF.

V and J are TRBV30 and TRBJ2-3, with 13 bases identical to TRBD2. CDR1 GTSNPN and CDR2 SVGIG come from the germline V gene (reference sequence). This CDR3 region has 14 residues. V lost 3 bases to trimming and J lost 5 bases; unmatched junction nucleotides: 2. CDR3 coding DNA: TGTGCCTGGAGACTAGCGGGGGGGAGAGATACGCAGTATTTT. This translates into CAWRLAGGRDTQYF.

This clone was seen only a few times. The chain couples TRBV5-1 to TRBJ2-3, with 7 nucleotides matching TRBD2. The CDR3 loop spans 15 amino acids. Germline CDR1 and CDR2: SGHRS and YFSETQ. Trimming removed 2 bases from V and 5 bases from J; junction bases left unmatched: 8. CDR3: CASSLKAGRGDTQYF. As DNA, the CDR3 is TGCGCCAGCAGCTTAAAAGCGGGGAGGGGAGATACGCAGTATTTT. Using reference TRBV5-1 and TRBJ2-3 for the parts outside the CDR3, the full variable domain is KAGVTQTPRYLIKTRGQQVTLSCSPISGHRSVSWYQQTPGQGLQFLFEYFSETQRNKGNFPGRFSGRQFSNSRSEMNVSTLELGDSALYLCASSLKAGRGDTQYFGPGTRLTVL.

J is TRBJ1-4 and V is TRBV4-2; 9 bases match TRBD1. V lost 4 bases to trimming and J lost 6 bases; unmatched junction nucleotides: 9. The CDR3 spans 16 residues. From germline, CDR1 is LGHNA and CDR2 YNFKEQ. The CDR3 spells CASSPGQGPSDEKLFF. CDR3 sequence (DNA): TGTGCCAGCAGCCCGGGACAGGGCCCGTCGGATGAAAAACTGTTTTTT.

Worth noting for this clone: At the DNA level, this CDR3 is encoded by other sequences in the same sample as well. V is TRBV7-2 and J is TRBJ2-1; 7 nucleotides agree with TRBD1. CDR1 and CDR2 from the germline V gene are SGHTA and FQGNSA. This CDR3 has 15 residues. The V and J ends lost 0 bases and 2 bases, in that order; junction bases with no gene match: 1. DNA of the CDR3: TGTGCCAGCAGCTTAGCAGGGGGCCCCTACAATGAGCAGTTCTTC. This translates into CASSLAGGPYNEQFF.

The CDR3 bases are TGTGCCAGCAGCTTAGTGTCGGGGAATGAAAAACTGTTTTTT. Protein product: CASSLVSGNEKLFF. V is TRBV7-2 and J is TRBJ1-4; D remains ambiguous. Germline CDR1 reads SGHTA; CDR2 reads FQGNSA. V lost 1 base, J lost 5 bases, and 8 bases lay in between. This CDR3 is built from 14 residues. Full variable domain (outside the CDR3, taken from reference TRBV7-2 and TRBJ1-4): GAGVSQSPSNKVTEKGKDVELRCDPISGHTALYWYRQSLGQGLEFLIYFQGNSAPDKSGLPSDRFSAERTGGSVSTLTIQRTQQEDSAVYLCASSLVSGNEKLFFGSGTQLSVL.

The chain carries TRBV5-1 and TRBJ1-5; D gene ambiguous. V lost 0 bases to trimming and J lost 5 bases, with 12 bases between them. Germline CDR1 reads SGHRS; CDR2 reads YFSETQ. The length of the CDR3 is 15 residues. The CDR3 DNA reads as TGCGCCAGCAGCTTGGGGATGTCGGCGGATCAGCCCCAGCATTTT. Its protein is CASSLGMSADQPQHF.

The chain uses TRBV3-1 (or the pseudogene TRBV3-2) and TRBJ1-1; 7 bases are shared with TRBD1. The J segment lost 0 bases and the V segment lost 1 base, leaving 11 bases of the junction unmatched. CDR1 and CDR2 from the germline V gene are LGHDT and YNNKEL (reference sequence). This CDR3 comprises 18 residues. The CDR3 DNA reads TGTGCCAGCAGCCAAGGGAGGGTGACAGGGAGGATGAACACTGAAGCTTTCTTT. Amino acid sequence: CASSQGRVTGRMNTEAFF.

The chain joins TRBV4-2 to TRBJ1-1; D perhaps matches TRBD1 (6 bases). The V gene lost 1 base and the J gene lost 5 bases, with 14 bases spanning the gap. The CDR3 is 15 amino acids. From germline, CDR1 is LGHNA and CDR2 YNFKEQ. This CDR3 is CASSQGPYDRTEAFF. The CDR3 region has the DNA TGTGCCAGCAGCCAAGGCCCGTACGACAGGACTGAAGCTTTCTTT.

The chain couples TRBV7-2 to TRBJ2-7, with D perhaps TRBD1 (5 bases). The V and J ends lost 2 bases and 4 bases respectively, with 9 bases between them. Germline CDR1 is SGHTA and CDR2 is FQGNSA. This CDR3 has 13 residues. The CDR3 region is CASSLNRQYEQYF. CDR3 DNA sequence: TGTGCCAGCAGCTTAAATCGACAGTACGAGCAGTACTTC.

This chain connects TRBV27 to TRBJ1-1; D uncertain. V was pared by 2 bases and J by 4 bases, with 8 bases between. Germline CDR1 and CDR2: MNHEY and SMNVEV (reference sequence). The CDR3 has 13 residues. Here the CDR3 DNA reads TGTGCCAGCAGTTTACGAGAGGGCACTGAAGCTTTCTTT. As protein: CASSLREGTEAFF.

The chain recombines TRBV5-4 with TRBJ2-3; D unclear. V shed 1 base and J shed 2 bases, with 11 bases lying between them. The CDR3 spans 15 residues. Germline V gives CDR1 SGHNT, CDR2 YYREEE (reference sequence). The CDR3 region is CASSLKVSPTDTQYF. DNA for the CDR3: TGTGCCAGCAGCTTGAAGGTTAGCCCCACAGATACGCAGTATTTT.

This chain joins TRBV30 and TRBJ1-2; D is perhaps TRBD1 (5 bases). The CDR3 is made up of 13 amino acids. The germline V gene has CDR1 GTSNPN and CDR2 SVGIG (reference sequence). Deletions cut 3 bases from V and 5 bases from J, with 13 bases between. The CDR3 DNA follows: TGTGCCTGGAGCTCTGGACACTTATATGGCTACACCTTC. Translated, it gives CAWSSGHLYGYTF.